This is a list of T cell receptor beta chains from one sample in a study of blood T cells in healthy people across ages. Each CDR3 protein is one row after TCRdb ran MiXCR on the 5' RACE reads. The table records 650,000 to 1,000,000 distinct CDR3 sequences, around 34% of them present only once. The sequenced material came from blood. Receptors originate from a man between 18 and 35 years old in good health. The CDR3 runs from the conserved cysteine through the conserved F or W. A D gene is named only where the DNA matches it firmly. The size entry is marked missing in some rows and otherwise reads once, few, many or a size class.

size: -; J: TRBJ2-3; V: TRBV27; D: -; DNA: TGTGCCAGCAGTTTATGGGGGGGACAAGGCCCGGATACGCAGTATTTT; CDR3: CASSLWGGQGPDTQYF
size: -; J: TRBJ2-2; V: TRBV10-3; D: TRBD1; DNA: TGTGCCATCAGCCCTACCGGGACAGACACCGGGGAGCTGTTTTTT; CDR3: CAISPTGTDTGELFF
size: -; J: TRBJ2-1; V: TRBV3-1; D: TRBD2; DNA: TGTGCCAGCAGCCGCACTAGCGGGGGGGCCATCGAGCAGTTCTTC; CDR3: CASSRTSGGAIEQFF
size: few; J: TRBJ1-1; V: TRBV10-3; D: -; DNA: TGTGCCATCAGTGGATCCGGACTGAAAGGGTGGACTGAAGCTTTCTTT; CDR3: CAISGSGLKGWTEAFF
size: few; J: TRBJ2-3; V: TRBV7-9; D: -; DNA: TGTGCCAGCAGCCGAAACCGGGATCCTGCAGATACGCAGTATTTT; CDR3: CASSRNRDPADTQYF
size: many; J: TRBJ1-2; V: TRBV20-1; D: -; DNA: TGCAGTGCTCCCCCCTCGGACCGATGGACTGTTGGCTACACCTTC; CDR3: CSAPPSDRWTVGYTF
size: -; J: TRBJ1-6; V: TRBV30; D: TRBD1; DNA: TGTGCCTGGAGTGCAATCGGGACAGGGGATAATTCACCCCTCCACTTT; CDR3: CAWSAIGTGDNSPLHF
size: -; J: TRBJ2-3; V: TRBV28; D: TRBD2; DNA: TGTGCCAGCAGTTTATTTCTAGCGGGGGCAAAAGATACGCAGTATTTT; CDR3: CASSLFLAGAKDTQYF
size: -; J: TRBJ2-7; V: TRBV30; D: -; DNA: TGTGCCTGGACAGATGCCTACGAGCAGTACTTC; CDR3: CAWTDAYEQYF
size: -; J: TRBJ2-1; V: TRBV3-1; D: TRBD2; DNA: TGTGCCAGCAGCCAAGATTCTAGCGGCCACAATGAGCAGTTCTTC; CDR3: CASSQDSSGHNEQFF
size: -; J: TRBJ2-1; V: TRBV7-8; D: -; DNA: TGTGCCAGCAGCGTTGGGGCGGATTCCAGGGAGCAGTTCTTC; CDR3: CASSVGADSREQFF
size: few; J: TRBJ1-6; V: TRBV20-1; D: -; DNA: TGCAGTGCTAGAGATCCCGGTTTTAATTCACCCCTCCACTTT; CDR3: CSARDPGFNSPLHF
size: -; J: TRBJ2-5; V: TRBV5-1; D: -; DNA: TGCGCCAGCAGCCGAGAGCGTGGAGAGACCCAGTACTTC; CDR3: CASSRERGETQYF
size: few; J: TRBJ1-1; V: TRBV6-6; D: -; DNA: TGTGCCAGCAGTCCCGAACCGGACGGAATTGAAGCTTTCTTT; CDR3: CASSPEPDGIEAFF
size: many; J: TRBJ2-3; V: TRBV29-1; D: -; DNA: TGCAGCGCCCACGACGGGGCAGGTACAGATACGCAGTATTTT; CDR3: CSAHDGAGTDTQYF
size: few; J: TRBJ2-7; V: TRBV10-3; D: TRBD1; DNA: TGTGCCATCAGTTTTTCGGACAGGAGGCCCTCCTACGAGCAGTACTTC; CDR3: CAISFSDRRPSYEQYF